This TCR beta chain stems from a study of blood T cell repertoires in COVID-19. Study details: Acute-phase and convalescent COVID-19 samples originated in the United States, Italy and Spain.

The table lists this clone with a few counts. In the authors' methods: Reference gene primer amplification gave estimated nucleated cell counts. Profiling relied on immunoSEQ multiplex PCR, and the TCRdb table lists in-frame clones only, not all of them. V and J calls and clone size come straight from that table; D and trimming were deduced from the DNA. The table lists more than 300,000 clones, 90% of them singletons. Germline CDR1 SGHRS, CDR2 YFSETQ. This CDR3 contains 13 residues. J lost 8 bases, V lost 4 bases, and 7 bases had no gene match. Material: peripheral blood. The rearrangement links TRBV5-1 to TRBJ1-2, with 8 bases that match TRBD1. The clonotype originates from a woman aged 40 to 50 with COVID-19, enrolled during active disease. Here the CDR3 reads CASSRGQGDGYTF. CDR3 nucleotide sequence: TGCGCCAGCAGCCGAGGACAGGGCGACGGCTACACCTTC.